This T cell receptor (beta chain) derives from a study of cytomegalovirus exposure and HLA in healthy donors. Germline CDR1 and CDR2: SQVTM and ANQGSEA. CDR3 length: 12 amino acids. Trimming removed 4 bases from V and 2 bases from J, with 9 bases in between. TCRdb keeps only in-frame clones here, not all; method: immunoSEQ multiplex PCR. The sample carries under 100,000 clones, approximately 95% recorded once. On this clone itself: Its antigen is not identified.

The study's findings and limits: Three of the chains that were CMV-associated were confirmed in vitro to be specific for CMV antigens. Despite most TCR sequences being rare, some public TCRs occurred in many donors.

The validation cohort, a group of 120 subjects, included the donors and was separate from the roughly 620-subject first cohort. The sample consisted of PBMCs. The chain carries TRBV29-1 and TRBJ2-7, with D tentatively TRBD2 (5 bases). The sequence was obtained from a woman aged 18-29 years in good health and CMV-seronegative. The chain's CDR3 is CSVGTSPYEQYF. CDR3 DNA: TGCAGCGTTGGCACTAGTCCCTACGAGCAGTACTTC.